Below are 30 T cell receptor beta chains sequenced from a single sample in a study of blood T cells in healthy people across ages. Primed by a sample-barcoded 5' primer and a J-beta primer mix, a second PCR proceeded for 7 to 11 cycles. MiXCR, applied by TCRdb to the 5' RACE reads, yields one record per CDR3 protein. This sample carries some 1.4 million distinct CDR3 sequences, roughly 45% of them seen once, and the ten largest clones take under 8%. Source material: blood. These receptors originate from a woman aged 18-29 years in good health.

The chain combines TRBV29-1 with TRBJ1-2; D is possibly TRBD1 (5 bases). The germline V gene encodes CDR1 SQVTM and CDR2 ANQGSEA. Trimming shortened V by 2 bases and J by 10 bases, and 20 bases separated the two germline ends. The CDR3 consists of 14 residues. CDR3 in amino acids: CSVEPQGEGEDYTF. The CDR3 region has the DNA TGCAGCGTTGAACCCCAGGGTGAGGGCGAAGACTACACCTTC. The entire variable domain, with the rest obtained from reference TRBV29-1 and TRBJ1-2, is as follows: SAVISQKPSRDICQRGTSLTIQCQVDSQVTMMFWYRQQPGQSLTLIATANQGSEATYESGFVIDKFPISRPNLTFSTLTVSNMSPEDSSIYLCSVEPQGEGEDYTFGSGTRLTVV.

V and J are TRBV15 and TRBJ1-5; no clear D gene. Trimming removed 0 bases at V and 7 bases at J, with 10 bases between. The length of the CDR3 is 14 residues. Per the germline V gene, CDR1 is LNHNV and CDR2 is YYDKDF (reference sequence). The CDR3 loop is CATSREAQDQPQHF. In nucleotides, the CDR3 is TGTGCCACCAGCAGAGAAGCCCAGGACCAGCCCCAGCATTTT. The full variable domain, its missing parts supplied by reference TRBV15 and TRBJ1-5, is DAMVIQNPRYQVTQFGKPVTLSCSQTLNHNVMYWYQQKSSQAPKLLFHYYDKDFNNEADTPDNFQSRRPNTSFCFLDIRSPGLGDTAMYLCATSREAQDQPQHFGDGTRLSIL.

The V gene is TRBV7-3, the J gene TRBJ2-3; D perhaps matches TRBD2 (6 bases). V was trimmed by 10 bases and J by 6 bases, leaving 17 bases between them. Germline V lookup: CDR1 SGHTA, CDR2 FQGTGA. This CDR3 comprises 13 residues. The CDR3 DNA reads as TGTGCCACGTCGGCGGGGATCGGCGATACGCAGTATTTT. This gives the protein CATSAGIGDTQYF.

This clonotype was counted only a few times. The genes are TRBV5-6 and TRBJ1-6; TRBD1 matches 9 bases. Germline lookup yields CDR1 SGHDT and CDR2 YYEEEE. Unmatched junction bases numbered 7, after V lost 5 bases and J lost 7 bases. There are 15 residues in the CDR3. CDR3 in DNA: TGTGCCAGCAGTCGAACCGGGACAGGGAATTCACCCCTCCACTTT. Translation gives CASSRTGTGNSPLHF.

This rearrangement joins TRBV7-9 to TRBJ2-1; D possibly corresponds to TRBD2 (5 bases). Between the trimmed V and J ends, which lost 6 bases and 2 bases, there was a span of 14 bases. The CDR3 extends over 15 amino acids. CDR1 SEHNR and CDR2 FQNEAQ come from the germline V gene (reference sequence). For the CDR3, the DNA is TGTGCCAGCAGTCCGCGCGGGTTTACCTACAATGAGCAGTTCTTC. It encodes CASSPRGFTYNEQFF.

V gene TRBV3-1 combines with J gene TRBJ2-1; 11 nucleotides line up with TRBD2. The CDR3 is 19 amino acids. Germline V gives CDR1 LGHDT, CDR2 YNNKEL (reference sequence). Trimming cost V 4 bases and J 1 base; bases outside gene matches: 12. CDR3 coding DNA: TGTGCCAGCAGCCGTCGACTAGCGGGGATACCTCAATCCTACAATGAGCAGTTCTTC. Protein: CASSRRLAGIPQSYNEQFF.

This clonotype was seen only a few times. The V and J genes are TRBV20-1 and TRBJ2-7; D not certain. CDR3 length: 12 residues. Trimming stripped 4 bases from V and 2 bases from J, with 9 bases between. Germline CDR1 DFQATT, CDR2 SNEGSKA (reference sequence). The CDR3, as DNA: TGCAGTGCTACCCCTTCCGCCTACGAGCAGTACTTC. Its protein is CSATPSAYEQYF.

The CDR3 sequence: CSARGGTVNSPLHF. The CDR3 DNA is TGCAGTGCTAGAGGAGGGACAGTTAATTCACCCCTCCACTTT. The V and J genes are TRBV20-1 and TRBJ1-6; TRBD1 matches 7 bases. CDR3 length equals 14 residues. J was trimmed by 6 bases and V by 1 base; bases with no gene match: 3. Germline V gene sequence: CDR1 DFQATT, CDR2 SNEGSKA (reference sequence).

J is TRBJ2-3 and V is TRBV7-9, with 7 bases fitting TRBD2. Germline lookup yields CDR1 SEHNR and CDR2 FQNEAQ (reference sequence). Unmatched junction bases numbered 4, after V lost 5 bases and J lost 8 bases. CDR3 length: 12 residues. CDR3 nucleotide sequence: TGTGCCAGCAGCCCGAGCGGGGTTACGCAGTATTTT. Its translation: CASSPSGVTQYF.

The V and J genes are TRBV28 and TRBJ2-7, with 9 bases that match TRBD2. The germline CDR1 and CDR2 sequences are MDHEN and SYDVKM. The CDR3 length is 15 residues. V was pared by 6 bases and J by 4 bases, with 10 bases of the junction left unmatched. DNA for the CDR3: TGTGCCAGCAGACCGATGACTAGCGGACCGTACGAGCAGTACTTC. It yields the protein CASRPMTSGPYEQYF.

This chain connects TRBV7-9 to TRBJ1-6, with 12 nucleotides matching TRBD1. The CDR3 is 16 residues long. Germline V gene data show CDR1 as SEHNR and CDR2 as FQNEAQ (reference sequence). Losses at the gene ends were 5 bases for V and 10 bases for J; bases not matched to a gene: 9. CDR3 region: CASSQAGTGGRSPLHF. Here the CDR3 DNA reads TGTGCCAGCAGCCAAGCGGGGACAGGGGGCAGGTCACCCCTCCACTTT.

The chain joins TRBV12-3 or TRBV12-4 to TRBJ2-7, with D perhaps TRBD1 (6 bases). CDR3 length equals 13 residues. Trimming removed 4 bases at V and 3 bases at J, with 10 bases between. For the CDR3, the DNA is TGTGCCAGCAGTTCGACAGGATTCTACGAGCAGTACTTC. Translating it yields CASSSTGFYEQYF.

The J gene is TRBJ2-5, the V gene TRBV4-1, with a weak D call TRBD2 (6 bases). Germline CDR1 is MGHRA and CDR2 is YSYEKL. This CDR3 is 14 amino acids long. V gave up 0 bases and J gave up 11 bases, with 16 bases separating them. The CDR3 reads CASSQEGLFLEQYF. CDR3 nucleotides: TGCGCCAGCAGCCAAGAGGGACTCTTCCTGGAGCAGTACTTC.

This chain links TRBV6-2 or TRBV6-3 with TRBJ1-1; D not certain. The CDR3 totals 13 residues. Deletions cut 2 bases from V and 1 base from J, with 5 bases between. Germline CDR1 MNHEY, CDR2 SVGEGT. CDR3 bases: TGTGCCAGCAGTTACCTCTCGAACACTGAAGCTTTCTTT. Translation gives CASSYLSNTEAFF.

V is TRBV7-9 and J is TRBJ2-1, with a tentative D call TRBD1 (5 bases). The CDR3 extends over 13 amino acids. Trimming removed 4 bases at V and 8 bases at J, with 12 bases between. The germline V gene encodes CDR1 SEHNR and CDR2 FQNEAQ (reference sequence). The CDR3 protein is CASSWAQDHEQFF. The CDR3 DNA sequence: TGTGCCAGCAGCTGGGCACAGGATCATGAGCAGTTCTTC. Drawing the rest from reference TRBV7-9 and TRBJ2-1, the complete variable domain is DTGVSQNPRHKITKRGQNVTFRCDPISEHNRLYWYRQTLGQGPEFLTYFQNEAQLEKSRLLSDRFSAERPKGSFSTLEIQRTEQGDSAMYLCASSWAQDHEQFFGPGTRLTVL.

This clonotype was counted only a few times. The chain has TRBV6-6 and TRBJ2-1; D might be TRBD1 (5 bases). Trimming took off 5 bases at V and 5 bases at J, with 16 bases between the two ends. The CDR3 spans 15 residues. CDR1 and CDR2 (germline): MNHNY, SVGAGI (reference sequence). The CDR3 DNA reads TGTGCCAGCAGTGACCCAGGGCGAATAAACAATGAGCAGTTCTTC. Translation gives CASSDPGRINNEQFF.

V and J are TRBV6-5 and TRBJ1-6, with D unresolved. V was trimmed by 3 bases and J by 5 bases, leaving 5 bases between them. Germline V gives CDR1 MNHEY, CDR2 SVGAGI. The CDR3 is 13 amino acids. The CDR3: CASSYVDNSPLHF. CDR3 DNA sequence: TGTGCCAGCAGTTATGTAGATAATTCACCCCTCCACTTT.

The chain employs TRBV5-1 and TRBJ2-1, with 13 bases matching TRBD2. Trimming at V came to 4 bases and at J to 3 bases, leaving 4 bases not matched to a gene. The germline CDR1 and CDR2 sequences are SGHRS and YFSETQ. The CDR3 extends over 16 amino acids. CDR3 sequence (DNA): TGCGCCAGCAGCCCGGGGACTAGCGGGAACTACAATGAGCAGTTCTTC. As protein: CASSPGTSGNYNEQFF. Full variable domain (remainder filled in from reference TRBV5-1 and TRBJ2-1): KAGVTQTPRYLIKTRGQQVTLSCSPISGHRSVSWYQQTPGQGLQFLFEYFSETQRNKGNFPGRFSGRQFSNSRSEMNVSTLELGDSALYLCASSPGTSGNYNEQFFGPGTRLTVL.

This clonotype was detected a few times. The chain joins TRBV27 to TRBJ2-7; 11 bases match TRBD1. Germline V gene data show CDR1 as MNHEY and CDR2 as SMNVEV (reference sequence). The CDR3 loop spans 16 amino acids. The J segment lost 4 bases and the V segment lost 0 bases, leaving 5 bases of the junction unmatched. The chain's CDR3 is CASSLSEGQGVYEQYF. The CDR3 nucleotides read TGTGCCAGCAGTTTATCGGAGGGACAGGGGGTATACGAGCAGTACTTC.

The rearrangement joins TRBV2 to TRBJ2-5; the D is unclear. Germline assignment: CDR1 SNHLY and CDR2 FYNNEI. CDR3 size: 11 residues. V shed 3 bases and J shed 3 bases, with 2 bases lying between them. The CDR3 bases are TGTGCCAGCAGTGATAAAGAGACCCAGTACTTC. Amino acids: CASSDKETQYF.

The chain couples TRBV10-3 to TRBJ2-2, with TRBD2 matching over 10 bases. CDR3 length equals 15 residues. The V gene's germline CDR1 is ENHRY and CDR2 SYGVKD. V was pared by 6 bases and J by 5 bases, with 6 bases of the junction left unmatched. The CDR3 coding sequence is TGTGCCATCAGCCTAGCGGGAGAGGGGACCGGGGAGCTGTTTTTT. This gives the protein CAISLAGEGTGELFF.

This chain uses TRBV5-6 with TRBJ2-3; 7 positions match TRBD2. The trim removed 0 bases at V and 5 bases at J, leaving 9 bases unmatched. The germline gives CDR1 SGHDT, CDR2 YYEEEE. The CDR3 contains 16 residues. The CDR3 region is CASSLVSGDAGDTQYF. CDR3 in DNA: TGTGCCAGCAGCTTGGTGAGCGGGGATGCCGGAGATACGCAGTATTTT.

A few counts support this clonotype. The rearrangement uses TRBV5-1 and TRBJ2-5, with D possibly matching TRBD2 (5 bases). The CDR3 contains 13 residues. Germline lookup yields CDR1 SGHRS and CDR2 YFSETQ. Trimming shortened V by 7 bases and J by 1 base, and 11 bases separated the two germline ends. The CDR3 spells CASVGSGQETQYF. The DNA for the CDR3 is TGCGCCAGCGTTGGAAGCGGCCAAGAGACCCAGTACTTC.

This clonotype has only a few counts. The chain is built from TRBV3-1 and TRBJ1-4; possibly TRBD1 for D (5 bases). CDR3 length: 15 residues. V was cut by 1 base and J by 5 bases, with 11 bases left in between. CDR1 is LGHDT and CDR2 is YNNKEL in the germline V gene (reference sequence). The CDR3 DNA reads TGTGCCAGCAGCCAAGCAGGCGGGGGAAATGAAAAACTGTTTTTT. It yields the protein CASSQAGGGNEKLFF.

In regard to this clonotype: Germline is not matched at one junction end, which may reflect a read error. V gene TRBV6-6 combines with J gene TRBJ2-1; perhaps D is TRBD1 or TRBD2 (5 bases each). The germline V gene encodes CDR1 MNHNY and CDR2 SVGAGI (reference sequence). CDR3 length: 16 residues. CDR3 sequence: CASSNSRGPLGHEQFF. CDR3 bases: TGTGCCAGCAGTAACTCGAGGGGCCCCCTTGGGCATGAGCAGTTCTTC.

There are a few counts of this clonotype. The V gene is TRBV20-1, the J gene TRBJ1-2, with no clear D. Trimming pared 1 base from V and 3 bases from J, leaving 12 bases between. Per germline, CDR1 DFQATT and CDR2 SNEGSKA (reference sequence). The CDR3 totals 14 residues. CDR3 loop: CSARALAGDYGYTF. CDR3 DNA: TGCAGTGCTAGAGCATTGGCGGGAGACTATGGCTACACCTTC.

The genes are TRBV12-3 or TRBV12-4 and TRBJ1-1, with a weak D call TRBD1 (5 bases). The CDR3 runs 14 residues. The ends were cut back, 6 bases at V and 4 bases at J, with 15 bases in the middle. In nucleotides, the CDR3 is TGTGCCAGCAGGCAGCCTGCGGGGGGCACTGAAGCTTTCTTT. Protein sequence: CASRQPAGGTEAFF.

The gene calls are TRBV7-2 and TRBJ1-5, with 7 bases matching TRBD1. The germline CDR1 and CDR2 sequences are SGHTA and FQGNSA. The CDR3 has 14 residues. V was clipped by 5 bases and J by 4 bases; unmatched bases: 5. The CDR3 DNA reads as TGTGCCAGCAGCGCCGAGGACAGGAATCAGCCCCAGCATTTT. Its protein is CASSAEDRNQPQHF.

This clonotype was detected a few times. The V call is TRBV12-3 or TRBV12-4, the J call TRBJ2-1; D is undetermined. CDR3 size: 11 residues. V was shortened by 3 bases and J by 13 bases, with 10 bases between the two germline ends. CDR3 loop: CASSLSRAQFF. CDR3 in DNA: TGTGCCAGCAGTTTGAGTAGGGCCCAGTTCTTC.

The chain uses TRBV4-1 and TRBJ2-5, with 14 positions matching TRBD2. The DNA end lines up better with TRBJ2-7; the J call may be wrong. This CDR3 has 18 amino acids. Germline assignment: CDR1 MGHRA and CDR2 YSYEKL. CDR3 sequence (DNA): TGCGCCAGCAGCCAAGGCCCGACTAGCGGGGGGGCCAGGGCCGAGCAGTACTTC. It encodes CASSQGPTSGGARAEQYF.